These 8 T cell receptor beta chains share one sample of origin, sequenced in a study of identical twins. Each CDR3 protein is one row after TCRdb ran MiXCR on the 5' RACE reads. The sample has 540,000 or so distinct CDR3 sequences; about 20% are singletons. These same records also appear under a second study, on yellow fever vaccine responses in identical twins.

Sequencing was carried out using CD4+ T cells sorted from blood. The receptor source for this set is a woman younger than 35 in good health.

The chain couples TRBV10-1 to TRBJ2-1, with 7 nucleotides matching TRBD1. Germline lookup yields CDR1 WNHNN and CDR2 SYGVQD (reference sequence). V lost 5 bases, J lost 6 bases, and 7 bases stayed unmatched. This CDR3 is 14 amino acids long. The CDR3: CASSSGQAVNEQFF. The CDR3 region has the DNA TGCGCCAGCAGTAGTGGACAGGCTGTCAATGAGCAGTTCTTC.

Only a few counts were recorded for this clonotype. This chain uses TRBV5-1 with TRBJ2-7; perhaps TRBD1 as D (6 bases). V lost 0 bases to trimming and J lost 5 bases, with 15 bases between them. The CDR3 is made up of 15 amino acids. The germline V gene encodes CDR1 SGHRS and CDR2 YFSETQ. The CDR3 region is CASSLGGRGGDEQYV. The CDR3, as DNA: TGCGCCAGCAGCTTGGGGGGCAGGGGCGGTGACGAGCAGTACGTC.

This clonotype has just a few counts. The genes are TRBV7-8 and TRBJ2-3; perhaps TRBD1 as D (7 bases). The germline V and J ends were trimmed by 1 base and 3 bases, with 11 bases remaining between them. CDR1 and CDR2 (germline): SGHVS, FQNEAQ. The CDR3 is 15 amino acids. In nucleotides, the CDR3 is TGTGCCAGCAGCTTAGTACCAGGGGGGACAGATACGCAGTATTTT. Its protein is CASSLVPGGTDTQYF.

This clonotype appeared a few times. The chain recombines TRBV4-2 with TRBJ1-1, with D uncertain. This CDR3 is built from 13 residues. CDR1 LGHNA and CDR2 YNFKEQ come from the germline V gene. The V end was cut by 2 bases, the J end by 5 bases, with 9 bases between. As DNA, the CDR3 is TGTGCCAGCAGCCAATCCTTTTATACTGAAGCTTTCTTT. Translation: CASSQSFYTEAFF.

This clonotype was seen only a few times. This chain links TRBV12-3 or TRBV12-4 with TRBJ2-2, with 9 bases that match TRBD2. V lost 4 bases, J lost 5 bases, and 5 bases stayed unmatched. This CDR3 is 15 amino acids long. CDR3 in amino acids: CASSWAGGPTGELFF. The CDR3 bases are TGTGCCAGCAGTTGGGCGGGAGGGCCGACCGGGGAGCTGTTTTTT.

The chain has TRBV20-1 and TRBJ2-1; 13 nucleotides align to TRBD2. Germline CDR1 is DFQATT and CDR2 is SNEGSKA (reference sequence). The CDR3 length is 14 residues. V lost 5 bases, J lost 7 bases, and 5 bases stayed unmatched. The CDR3 sequence is CSAPRLAGGNEQFF. The CDR3 DNA sequence: TGCAGTGCTCCTCGACTAGCGGGAGGAAATGAGCAGTTCTTC.

This clonotype has only a few counts. This chain uses TRBV11-2 with TRBJ2-1, with 10 bases identical to TRBD2. Germline V lookup: CDR1 SGHAT, CDR2 FQNNGV. The trim removed 5 bases at V and 6 bases at J, leaving 19 bases unmatched. The CDR3 has 19 amino acids. Here the CDR3 reads CASSQPQLEREGPFNEQFF. CDR3 DNA: TGTGCCAGCAGCCAGCCACAACTGGAGCGGGAGGGCCCTTTCAATGAGCAGTTCTTC. The full variable domain, rest sourced from reference TRBV11-2 and TRBJ2-1, is EAGVAQSPRYKIIEKRQSVAFWCNPISGHATLYWYQQILGQGPKLLIQFQNNGVVDDSQLPKDRFSAERLKGVDSTLKIQPAKLEDSAVYLCASSQPQLEREGPFNEQFFGPGTRLTVL.

The V and J genes are TRBV4-1 and TRBJ2-2; D remains unclear. The CDR3 length is 16 residues. Germline loops: CDR1 MGHRA, CDR2 YSYEKL. V was pared by 4 bases and J by 0 bases, with 12 bases between. In nucleotides, the CDR3 is TGCGCCAGCAGCCCCCGGACGGAAACGAACACCGGGGAGCTGTTTTTT. It encodes CASSPRTETNTGELFF.